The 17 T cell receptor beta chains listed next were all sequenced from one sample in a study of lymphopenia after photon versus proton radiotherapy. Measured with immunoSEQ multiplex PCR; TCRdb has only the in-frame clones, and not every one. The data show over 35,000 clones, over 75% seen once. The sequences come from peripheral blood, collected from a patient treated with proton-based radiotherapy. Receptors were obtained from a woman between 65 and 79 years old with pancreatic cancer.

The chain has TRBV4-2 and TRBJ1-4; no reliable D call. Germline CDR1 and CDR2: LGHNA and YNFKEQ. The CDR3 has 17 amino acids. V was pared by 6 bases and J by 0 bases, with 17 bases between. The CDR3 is CASSRYSAAATNEKLFF. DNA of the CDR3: TGTGCCAGCAGTCGGTATTCGGCAGCTGCAACTAATGAAAAACTGTTTTTT.

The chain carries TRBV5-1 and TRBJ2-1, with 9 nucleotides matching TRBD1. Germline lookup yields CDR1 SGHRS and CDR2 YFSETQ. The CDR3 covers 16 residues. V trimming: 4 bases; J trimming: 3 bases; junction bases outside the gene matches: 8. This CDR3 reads CASSPGMDRGYNEQFF. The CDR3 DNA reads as TGCGCCAGCAGCCCCGGTATGGACAGGGGCTACAATGAGCAGTTCTTC.

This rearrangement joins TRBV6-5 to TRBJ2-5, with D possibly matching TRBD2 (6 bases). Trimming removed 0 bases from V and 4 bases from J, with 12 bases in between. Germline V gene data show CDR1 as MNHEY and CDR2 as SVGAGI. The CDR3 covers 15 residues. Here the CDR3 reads CASSYSRPGGETQYF. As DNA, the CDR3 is TGTGCCAGCAGTTACTCGCGGCCCGGGGGAGAGACCCAGTACTTC.

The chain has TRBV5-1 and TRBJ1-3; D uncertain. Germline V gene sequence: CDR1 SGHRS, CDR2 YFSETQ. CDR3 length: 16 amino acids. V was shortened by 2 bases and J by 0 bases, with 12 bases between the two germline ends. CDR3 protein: CASSLTQQNSGNTIYF. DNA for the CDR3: TGCGCCAGCAGCTTAACCCAACAGAACTCTGGAAACACCATATATTTT.

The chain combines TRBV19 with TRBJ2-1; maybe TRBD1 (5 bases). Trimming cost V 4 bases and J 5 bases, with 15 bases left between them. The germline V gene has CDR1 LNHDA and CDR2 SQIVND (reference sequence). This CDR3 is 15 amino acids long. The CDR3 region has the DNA TGTGCCAGTAGTACCAGACAGCTTTTAAACAATGAGCAGTTCTTC. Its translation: CASSTRQLLNNEQFF.

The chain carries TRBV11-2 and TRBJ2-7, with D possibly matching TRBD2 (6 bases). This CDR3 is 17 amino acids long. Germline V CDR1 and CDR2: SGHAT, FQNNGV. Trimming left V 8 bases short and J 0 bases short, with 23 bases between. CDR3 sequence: CASPQPGTRNSSYEQYF. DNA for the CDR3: TGTGCCAGCCCCCAACCCGGGACTCGGAATAGCTCCTACGAGCAGTACTTC.

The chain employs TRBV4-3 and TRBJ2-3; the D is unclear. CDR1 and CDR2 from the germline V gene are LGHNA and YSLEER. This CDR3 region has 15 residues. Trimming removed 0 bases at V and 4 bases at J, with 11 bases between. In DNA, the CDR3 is TGCGCCAGCAGCCAAGAATTGGCAGCCGCAGATACGCAGTATTTT. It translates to CASSQELAAADTQYF.

CDR3 in amino acids: CASSRDRTTYEQYF. CDR3 DNA: TGTGCCAGCAGCCGGGACAGGACCACCTACGAGCAGTACTTC. This chain links TRBV7-8 with TRBJ2-7; TRBD1 matches 8 bases. The V gene end was trimmed by 5 bases and the J gene end by 2 bases; junction bases not matched to a gene: 5. In germline, CDR1 is SGHVS, CDR2 FQNEAQ. CDR3 length equals 14 residues.

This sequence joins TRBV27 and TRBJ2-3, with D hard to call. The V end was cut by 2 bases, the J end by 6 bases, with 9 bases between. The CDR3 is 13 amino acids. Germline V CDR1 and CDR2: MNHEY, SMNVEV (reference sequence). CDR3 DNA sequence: TGTGCCAGCAGTTTACCCCTTGATGATACGCAGTATTTT. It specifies CASSLPLDDTQYF.

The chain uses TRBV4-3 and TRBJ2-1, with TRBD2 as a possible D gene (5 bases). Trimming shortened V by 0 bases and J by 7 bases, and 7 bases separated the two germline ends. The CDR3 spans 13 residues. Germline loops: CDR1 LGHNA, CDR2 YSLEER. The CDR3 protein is CASSQDEGNEQFF. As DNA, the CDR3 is TGCGCCAGCAGCCAAGACGAGGGAAATGAGCAGTTCTTC.

The chain's CDR3 is CASSLGSGTSGNTIYF. CDR3 DNA sequence: TGTGCCAGCAGCCTGGGGTCGGGAACCTCTGGAAACACCATATATTTT. This chain uses TRBV4-2 with TRBJ1-3; the D is unclear. This CDR3 is built from 16 residues. Germline CDR1 reads LGHNA; CDR2 reads YNFKEQ. V was shortened by 4 bases and J by 0 bases, with 13 bases between the two germline ends.

CDR3: CASSPEGTSYNEQFF. The CDR3 nucleotides are TGCGCCAGCAGCCCCGAAGGGACCTCCTACAATGAGCAGTTCTTC. The rearrangement joins TRBV4-1 to TRBJ2-1; D may match TRBD1 or TRBD2 (5 bases each). The CDR3 consists of 15 residues. The germline V and J ends were trimmed by 4 bases and 0 bases, with 10 bases remaining between them. Germline V CDR1 and CDR2: MGHRA, YSYEKL.

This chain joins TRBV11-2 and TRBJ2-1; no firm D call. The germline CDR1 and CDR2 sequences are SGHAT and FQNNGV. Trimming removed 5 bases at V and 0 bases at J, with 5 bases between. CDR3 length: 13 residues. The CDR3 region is CASSPFSYNEQFF. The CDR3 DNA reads TGTGCCAGCAGCCCCTTCTCCTACAATGAGCAGTTCTTC.

The CDR3 sequence: CASSPRTGVGANVLTF. CDR3 coding DNA: TGTGCCAGTAGTCCCCGGACAGGGGTTGGGGCCAACGTCCTGACTTTC. The V gene is TRBV19, the J gene TRBJ2-6; the match to TRBD1 covers 9 bases. V lost 5 bases, J lost 3 bases, and 5 bases stayed unmatched. Looked up from germline, CDR1 is LNHDA and CDR2 is SQIVND (reference sequence). CDR3 length equals 16 residues.

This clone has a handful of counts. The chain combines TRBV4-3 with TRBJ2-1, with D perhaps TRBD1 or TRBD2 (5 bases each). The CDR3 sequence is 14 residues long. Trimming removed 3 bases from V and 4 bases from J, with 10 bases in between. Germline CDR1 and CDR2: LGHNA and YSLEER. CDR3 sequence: CASSQGPAYNEQFF. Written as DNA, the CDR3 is TGCGCCAGCAGCCAGGGACCCGCGTACAATGAGCAGTTCTTC.

The CDR3 DNA is TGTGCCAGTAGTAGGCGAGTTGCCTCCGGGGCCAACGTCCTGACTTTC. It specifies CASSRRVASGANVLTF. V is TRBV19 and J is TRBJ2-6; D is ambiguous. V lost 4 bases and J 4 bases, leaving 14 bases between the germline ends. The CDR3 spans 16 residues. The germline V gene encodes CDR1 LNHDA and CDR2 SQIVND (reference sequence). Filled out from reference TRBV19 and TRBJ2-6, the complete variable domain reads DGGITQSPKYLFRKEGQNVTLSCEQNLNHDAMYWYRQDPGQGLRLIYYSQIVNDFQKGDIAEGYSVSREKKESFPLTVTSAQKNPTAFYLCASSRRVASGANVLTFGAGSRLTVL.

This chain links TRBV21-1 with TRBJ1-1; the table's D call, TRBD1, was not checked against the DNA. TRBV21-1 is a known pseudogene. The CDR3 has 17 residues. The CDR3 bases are TGTGCCAGCAGCAACTTCCCAGAAGTACAAGTGAACACTGAAGCTTTCTTT. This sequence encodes CASSNFPEVQVNTEAFF.